Following are 9 T cell receptor beta chains from one sample sequenced in a study of long-term antiretroviral therapy in people with HIV (dated 2022 in TCRdb). Sequencing of the TRB variable region was done with the immunoSEQ hsTCRB v3.0 assay at survey level resolution. TCRdb took over this immuneACCESS table, retaining in-frame rearrangements with V and J assigned. Such tables are incomplete; in checked studies, under half of the missing clones stem from an unresolved V gene, and the remainder is unexplained. Recorded for this sample are about 16,000 clones; 88% of them occurred a single time. Of the sample, less than 15% falls within the top ten clones. Sequences were derived from unsorted PBMCs, sampled 6.9 years after starting antiretroviral therapy. Receptors originate from a man aged 45 to 65 with HIV.

The chain combines TRBV7-9 with TRBJ2-1; unclear D gene. The V gene's germline CDR1 is SEHNR and CDR2 FQNEAQ (reference sequence). The CDR3 contains 13 residues. V lost 1 base, J lost 7 bases, and 8 bases lay in between. The CDR3 DNA reads TGTGCCAGCAGCTTAGGTCTCGCAAATGAGCAGTTCTTC. Protein sequence: CASSLGLANEQFF.

The chain carries TRBV5-4 and TRBJ2-2; D gene uncertain. Germline-derived CDR1 and CDR2 are SGHNT and YYREEE (reference sequence). This CDR3 region has 13 residues. Trimming removed 4 bases from V and 0 bases from J, with 4 bases in between. The CDR3 spells CASSEPNTGELFF. The CDR3, as DNA: TGTGCCAGCAGCGAACCGAACACCGGGGAGCTGTTTTTT.

V usage is TRBV6-1 and J usage is TRBJ2-2; possibly TRBD2 for D (5 bases). The CDR3 is 13 residues long. Trimming stripped 6 bases from V and 6 bases from J, with 11 bases between. Germline V gives CDR1 MNHNS, CDR2 SASEGT. The CDR3 DNA follows: TGTGCCAGCAGCGAGGGCCGCGCCGGGGAGCTGTTTTTT. Translated: CASSEGRAGELFF.

The CDR3 DNA reads as TGTGCCAGCAGTTGGACCGCAGATAACTATGGCTACACCTTC. Residues: CASSWTADNYGYTF. This chain joins TRBV11-2 and TRBJ1-2; D gene uncertain. Germline CDR1 and CDR2: SGHAT and FQNNGV. The CDR3 totals 14 residues. Trimming stripped 6 bases from V and 1 base from J, with 12 bases between.

This clone was seen a few times. The V gene is TRBV19, the J gene TRBJ2-1; D tentatively reads TRBD1 or TRBD2 (6 bases each). The germline V gene encodes CDR1 LNHDA and CDR2 SQIVND (reference sequence). CDR3 length equals 16 residues. Trimming left V 2 bases short and J 5 bases short, with 16 bases between. The CDR3 bases are TGTGCCAGTAGTATAATGGGGGGCCGCCGAAACAATGAGCAGTTCTTC. Translated: CASSIMGGRRNNEQFF.

V and J are TRBV30 and TRBJ2-2; weak D call: TRBD2 (6 bases). CDR3 length equals 15 residues. Trimming stripped 1 base from V and 4 bases from J, with 13 bases between. CDR1 is GTSNPN, CDR2 SVGIG, per germline (reference sequence). The CDR3 region has the DNA TGTGCCTGGAGTGGAATAGCGGATGGCACCGGGGAGCTGTTTTTT. This codes for CAWSGIADGTGELFF.

The chain couples TRBV4-2 to TRBJ1-1; 9 bases map to TRBD1. The V gene end was trimmed by 3 bases and the J gene end by 7 bases; junction bases not matched to a gene: 15. The germline V gene has CDR1 LGHNA and CDR2 YNFKEQ. There are 17 residues in the CDR3. CDR3 in amino acids: CASSQPHGQGFGDEAFF. DNA for the CDR3: TGTGCCAGCAGCCAGCCCCATGGACAGGGGTTTGGAGATGAAGCTTTCTTT.

The chain recombines TRBV27 with TRBJ2-5; D is possibly TRBD1 (6 bases). The V end was cut by 4 bases, the J end by 1 base, with 13 bases between. The length of the CDR3 is 15 residues. Germline CDR1 and CDR2: MNHEY and SMNVEV (reference sequence). CDR3 sequence reads: CASSYDRQGQETQYF. As DNA, the CDR3 is TGTGCCAGCAGTTACGACAGGCAAGGCCAAGAGACCCAGTACTTC.

CDR3 DNA: TGTGCCAGCAGTTATTTAAGTGAGCAGTTCTTC. Its protein is CASSYLSEQFF. The chain is built from TRBV6-5 and TRBJ2-1; D is unresolved. The V end lost 3 bases, the J end lost 9 bases, and 6 bases lay between the germline ends. The CDR3 has 11 residues. Germline lookup yields CDR1 MNHEY and CDR2 SVGAGI.